This TCR beta chain was obtained from a study of identical twins. Whole-study results and caveats: Insertions ran lower in abundant cord blood beta clonotypes, though not in memory repertoires. Excess twin sharing in beta out-of-frame sequences was weaker. Some out-of-frame alpha sequences were shared by twins, and these showed excess low generation probability.

After template switching added a universal primer site, the resulting cDNA carried unique molecular identifiers. MiXCR was run by TCRdb on the 5' RACE reads, yielding one entry per CDR3 protein. The sample has roughly 1.6 million distinct CDR3 sequences, roughly 35% seen once; the top ten hold 0.27%. V lost 6 bases and J 6 bases, leaving 24 bases between the germline ends. CDR1 is SGHAT, CDR2 FQNNGV, per germline. This CDR3 has 16 residues. Details on this clonotype: The antigen is undetermined.

Material: cord blood. The V gene is TRBV11-2, the J gene TRBJ2-7; possible D gene TRBD1, 5 bases. This receptor was identified in a newborn girl in good health. For the CDR3, the DNA is TGTGCCAGCAGGGCCGGTTGGACAAGGTCCACCTCCGAGCAGTACTTC. Encoded protein: CASRAGWTRSTSEQYF.